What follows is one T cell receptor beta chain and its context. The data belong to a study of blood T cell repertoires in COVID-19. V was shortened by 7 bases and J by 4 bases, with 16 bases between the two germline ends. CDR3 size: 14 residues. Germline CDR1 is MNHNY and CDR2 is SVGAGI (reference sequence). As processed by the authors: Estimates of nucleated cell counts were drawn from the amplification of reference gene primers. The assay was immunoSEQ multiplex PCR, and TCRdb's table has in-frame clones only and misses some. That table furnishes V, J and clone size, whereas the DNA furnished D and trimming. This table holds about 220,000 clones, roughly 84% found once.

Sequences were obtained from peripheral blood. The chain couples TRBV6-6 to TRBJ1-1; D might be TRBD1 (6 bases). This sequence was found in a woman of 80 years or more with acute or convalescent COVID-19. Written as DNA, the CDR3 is TGTGCCAGCACCTCTTACAGGGTCGGCACTGAAGCTTTCTTT. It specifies CASTSYRVGTEAFF.